This TCR beta chain was sequenced during a study of T cell repertoires in cytomegalovirus infection. Across the whole study: Recently described HLA-C-restricted plus well-studied HLA-B-restricted CMV epitopes were used. The public TCR beta signatures pointed to both CMV infection and matching HLA type. Study-wide results and caveats: The ex vivo response showed dominance by HLA-C-restricted CMV-specific TCR beta clonotypes. Pooled public TCR beta family frequency picked out CMV carriers with the relevant HLA.

In this sample, this clonotype turned up a few times. Its antigen remains unknown. TCRdb re-derived calls from the reads in MiXCR, one entry per CDR3 protein. The sample records around 770,000 distinct CDR3 sequences, about 29% being singletons. Germline V gives CDR1 SGHTA, CDR2 FQGTGA. The CDR3 sequence is 17 residues long. The V end was cut by 1 base, the J end by 5 bases, with 18 bases between. The sequenced sample was cultured CD8+ T cells from PBMCs, obtained from culture after CMV antigen stimulation. This chain joins TRBV7-3 and TRBJ2-1; D is unclear. The TCR comes from a human donor in good health (CMV status not recorded). Some clones in this sample may be carry-over from other donors' samples. The CDR3 reads CASSLRAYRATDNEQFF. The DNA of the CDR3 is TGTGCCAGCAGCTTAAGGGCTTACAGAGCCACTGACAATGAGCAGTTCTTC.